This T cell receptor beta chain was captured by sequencing in a study of persistence of HIV-infected CD4 T cells. Stimulation used 9 to 10 ug/mL lysate from CMV-infected fibroblasts. CD40L-negative CD69-negative CD45RO-high memory CD4+ T cells were sorted as populations depleted of antigen-responding cells. These HIV-1-infected adults initiated suppressive ART in chronic infection. For at least 4 years, plasma HIV-1 RNA was undetectable (<50 copies/mL). As regards this clone: Its specificity is not known.

The immunoSEQ assay was version 4, run in survey mode. Template was genomic DNA at 8 to 10 ng/uL, with up to roughly 1 ug used per sample. Profiled with immunoSEQ multiplex PCR; TCRdb holds only in-frame clones, not every one. This repertoire shows about 40,000 clones, over 80% found once; its top ten account for roughly 1.5%. General study findings and limits: Antigen-responding cells were enriched for degenerate expanded CDR3beta sequences.

CDR1 and CDR2 from the germline V gene are MNHEY and SVGAGI. V was shortened by 9 bases and J by 3 bases, with 15 bases between the two germline ends. This CDR3 spans 13 amino acids. Sequenced material: CD4+ T cells sorted from PBMCs after approximately 20-hour stimulation, taken from a patient who received antiretroviral therapy. The J gene is TRBJ2-7, the V gene TRBV6-5; perhaps TRBD2 as D (5 bases). The TCR was taken from an adult man with HIV who was CMV-seropositive. Here the CDR3 reads CASIAGVDYEQYF. For the CDR3, the DNA is TGTGCCAGTATCGCCGGGGTAGACTACGAGCAGTACTTC.